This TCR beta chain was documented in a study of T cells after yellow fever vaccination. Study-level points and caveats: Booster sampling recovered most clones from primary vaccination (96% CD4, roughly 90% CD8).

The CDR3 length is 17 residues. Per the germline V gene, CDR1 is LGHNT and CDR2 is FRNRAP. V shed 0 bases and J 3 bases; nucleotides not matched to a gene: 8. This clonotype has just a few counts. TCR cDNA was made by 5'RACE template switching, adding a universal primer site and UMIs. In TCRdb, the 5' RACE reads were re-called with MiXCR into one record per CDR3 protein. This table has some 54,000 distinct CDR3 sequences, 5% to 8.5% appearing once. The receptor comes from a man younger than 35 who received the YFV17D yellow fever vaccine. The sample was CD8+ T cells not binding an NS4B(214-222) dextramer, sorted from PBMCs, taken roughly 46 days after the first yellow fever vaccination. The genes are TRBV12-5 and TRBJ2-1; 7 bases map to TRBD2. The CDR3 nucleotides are TGTGCTAGTGGTTTGGTACGGGTCGGGGGGTTCTACAATGAGCAGTTCTTC. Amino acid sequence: CASGLVRVGGFYNEQFF.